This TCR beta chain was profiled in a study of blood T cell repertoires in COVID-19. Across the study: There were acute and convalescent COVID-19 samples, and they came from the United States, Italy and Spain.

Assay: immunoSEQ multiplex PCR; the TCRdb copy retains only in-frame clones and omits some. The top ten clones hold around 1.8% of a sample with 200,000 to 250,000 clones, about 84% of them seen once. The participants were between roughly 18 and 100 years old and came from roughly 24 US areas. Participants had their cohort set by participant-reported clinical history. V lost 3 bases and J lost 10; bases outside the gene matches: 10. In germline, CDR1 is LGHDT, CDR2 YNNKEL (reference sequence). The CDR3 consists of 16 residues. The TCR sequence derives from a man aged 55 to 69 who had recovered from COVID-19. Sequencing was carried out using PBMCs or T cells enriched from blood (not recorded which). The chain joins TRBV3-1 (or the pseudogene TRBV3-2) to TRBJ1-6, with TRBD1 matching 9 bases. The CDR3 DNA follows: TGTGCCAGCAGCCAGCTGGGACAGGGCGTAGACTCACCCCTCCACTTT. This translates into CASSQLGQGVDSPLHF.